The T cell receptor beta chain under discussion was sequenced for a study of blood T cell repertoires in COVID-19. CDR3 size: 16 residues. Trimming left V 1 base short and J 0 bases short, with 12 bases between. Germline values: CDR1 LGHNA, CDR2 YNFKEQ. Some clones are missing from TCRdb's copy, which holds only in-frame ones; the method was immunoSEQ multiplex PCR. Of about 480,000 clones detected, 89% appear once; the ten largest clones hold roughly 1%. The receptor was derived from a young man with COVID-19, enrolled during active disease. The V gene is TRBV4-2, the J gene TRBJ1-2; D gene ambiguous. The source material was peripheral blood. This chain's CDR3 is CASSQGTGRANYGYTF. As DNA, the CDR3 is TGTGCCAGCAGCCAAGGAACGGGAAGAGCTAACTATGGCTACACCTTC.